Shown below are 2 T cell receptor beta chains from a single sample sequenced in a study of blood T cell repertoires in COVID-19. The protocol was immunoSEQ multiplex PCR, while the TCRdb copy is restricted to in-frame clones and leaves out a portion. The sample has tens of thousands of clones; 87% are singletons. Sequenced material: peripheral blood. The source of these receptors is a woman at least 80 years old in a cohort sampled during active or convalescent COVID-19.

The CDR3 here is CASCFDRNTGELFF. CDR3 coding DNA: TGTGCCAGCTGTTTTGACAGAAACACCGGGGAGCTGTTTTTT. The chain carries TRBV2 and TRBJ2-2; possible D gene TRBD1, 5 bases. The CDR3 totals 14 residues. The ends were cut back, 8 bases at V and 2 bases at J, with 12 bases in the middle. Germline CDR1 and CDR2: SNHLY and FYNNEI.

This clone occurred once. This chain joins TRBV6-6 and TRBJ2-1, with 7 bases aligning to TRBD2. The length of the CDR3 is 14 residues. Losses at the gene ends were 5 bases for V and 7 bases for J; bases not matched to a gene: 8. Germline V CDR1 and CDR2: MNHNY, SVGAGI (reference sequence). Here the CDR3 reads CASSKPRAGNEQFF. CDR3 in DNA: TGTGCCAGCAGTAAACCCCGAGCGGGGAATGAGCAGTTCTTC.